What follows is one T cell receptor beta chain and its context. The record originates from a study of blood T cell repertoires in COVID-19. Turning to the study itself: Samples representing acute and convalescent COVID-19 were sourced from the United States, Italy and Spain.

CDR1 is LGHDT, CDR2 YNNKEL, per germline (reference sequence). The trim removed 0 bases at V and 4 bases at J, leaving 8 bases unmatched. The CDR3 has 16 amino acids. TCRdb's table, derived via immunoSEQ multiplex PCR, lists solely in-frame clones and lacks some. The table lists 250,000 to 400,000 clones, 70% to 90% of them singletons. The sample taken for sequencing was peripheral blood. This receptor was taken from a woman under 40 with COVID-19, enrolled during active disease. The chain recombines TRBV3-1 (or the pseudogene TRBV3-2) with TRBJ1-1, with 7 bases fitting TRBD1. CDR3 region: CASSQDYGTATTEAFF. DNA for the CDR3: TGTGCCAGCAGCCAAGATTATGGGACAGCCACCACTGAAGCTTTCTTT.